Each of the 28 T cell receptor beta chains below was sequenced from the same sample in a study of blood T cell repertoires in COVID-19. TCRdb keeps only in-frame clones here, not all; method: immunoSEQ multiplex PCR. The data hold about 200,000 clones, with nearly 90% observed a single time. What was sequenced was peripheral blood. These receptors all stem from a man between 45 and 60 years old with acute or convalescent COVID-19.

The chain recombines TRBV5-4 with TRBJ2-1; D remains ambiguous. Germline lookup yields CDR1 SGHNT and CDR2 YYREEE (reference sequence). Trimming removed 5 bases at V and 6 bases at J, with 12 bases between. The length of the CDR3 is 13 residues. The CDR3 sequence: CASSGVPSNEQFF. The DNA of the CDR3 is TGTGCCAGCAGTGGTGTGCCTAGCAATGAGCAGTTCTTC. Using reference TRBV5-4 and TRBJ2-1 for the parts outside the CDR3, the full variable domain is ETGVTQSPTHLIKTRGQQVTLRCSSQSGHNTVSWYQQALGQGPQFIFQYYREEENGRGNFPPRFSGLQFPNYSSELNVNALELDDSALYLCASSGVPSNEQFFGPGTRLTVL.

This sequence joins TRBV5-1 and TRBJ1-2, with TRBD1 matching over 7 bases. CDR1 SGHRS and CDR2 YFSETQ come from the germline V gene. After removal of 3 bases from V and 3 bases from J, the junction contained 8 bases not matched to a gene. This CDR3 is built from 15 residues. CDR3 residues: CASSYRQGGDYGYTF. The CDR3 region has the DNA TGCGCCAGCAGCTACCGACAGGGTGGCGACTATGGCTACACCTTC.

The chain employs TRBV5-1 and TRBJ1-5; weak D call: TRBD1 (5 bases). Trimming took 0 bases from V and 3 from J, leaving 13 bases between them. In germline, CDR1 is SGHRS, CDR2 YFSETQ. CDR3 length equals 16 residues. The CDR3 nucleotides read TGCGCCAGCAGCTTGGCCGCAGGGCCTCCCAATCAGCCCCAGCATTTT. This sequence encodes CASSLAAGPPNQPQHF.

V is TRBV28 and J is TRBJ1-4; D unclear. V was pared by 5 bases and J by 4 bases, with 14 bases between. The CDR3 runs 15 residues. In germline, CDR1 is MDHEN, CDR2 SYDVKM. The CDR3 reads CASSDEDGLNEKLFF. CDR3 DNA: TGTGCCAGCAGTGACGAGGACGGACTTAATGAAAAACTGTTTTTT.

The chain carries TRBV9 and TRBJ1-5; D gene uncertain. The CDR3 runs to 13 residues. Per the germline V gene, CDR1 is SGDLS and CDR2 is YYNGEE. The V end lost 0 bases, the J end lost 5 bases, and 6 bases lay between the germline ends. The CDR3 DNA follows: TGTGCCAGCAGCGTAGATAATGATCAGCCCCAGCATTTT. Its translation: CASSVDNDQPQHF.

The chain couples TRBV7-2 to TRBJ1-6, with TRBD1 as a possible D gene (5 bases). The CDR3 consists of 15 residues. Trimming removed 1 base from V and 7 bases from J, with 11 bases in between. CDR1 is SGHTA and CDR2 is FQGNSA in the germline V gene. This CDR3 reads CASSLEPGVNSPLHF. CDR3 nucleotide sequence: TGTGCCAGCAGCTTAGAGCCGGGGGTGAATTCACCCCTCCACTTT.

This chain joins TRBV29-1 and TRBJ2-2; D is perhaps TRBD1 (5 bases). Trimming shortened V by 5 bases and J by 4 bases, and 11 bases separated the two germline ends. Germline V gene lookup returns CDR1 SQVTM and CDR2 ANQGSEA. The CDR3 loop spans 13 amino acids. The CDR3 nucleotides read TGCAGCGTTCAAGCCAGGGCCACCGGGGAGCTGTTTTTT. It codes for CSVQARATGELFF.

This chain joins TRBV6-5 and TRBJ1-5; 8 bases fit TRBD1. The CDR3 sequence is 14 residues long. Losses at the gene ends were 6 bases for V and 1 base for J; bases not matched to a gene: 2. Per the germline V gene, CDR1 is MNHEY and CDR2 is SVGAGI. The CDR3 DNA reads TGTGCCAGCAGAAGACAGGGGAGCAATCAGCCCCAGCATTTT. It codes for CASRRQGSNQPQHF.

The chain combines TRBV5-1 with TRBJ2-2, with 8 positions matching TRBD2. The V and J ends lost 0 bases and 2 bases, in that order; junction bases with no gene match: 3. Germline CDR1 and CDR2: SGHRS and YFSETQ. This CDR3 region has 16 residues. The CDR3 DNA reads as TGCGCCAGCAGCTTGGCACTAGCGGCTAACACCGGGGAGCTGTTTTTT. This encodes CASSLALAANTGELFF.

The sample holds one count of this clone. V usage is TRBV6-5 and J usage is TRBJ2-3; 11 bases are shared with TRBD2. Trimming removed 6 bases from V and 3 bases from J; junction bases left unmatched: 5. The CDR3 is 15 amino acids. Germline values: CDR1 MNHEY, CDR2 SVGAGI. CDR3 DNA: TGTGCCAGCAGCCGACTAGCGGGGAAGACAGATACGCAGTATTTT. Protein: CASSRLAGKTDTQYF.

The gene calls are TRBV5-5 and TRBJ2-1, with TRBD2 identical over 12 bases. V was clipped by 5 bases and J by 4 bases; unmatched bases: 7. Germline CDR1 and CDR2: SGHKS and YYEKEE (reference sequence). The length of the CDR3 is 16 residues. The CDR3 spells CASSPGLAGIYNEQFF. In DNA, the CDR3 is TGTGCCAGCAGTCCAGGACTAGCGGGAATTTACAATGAGCAGTTCTTC.

The V gene is TRBV15, the J gene TRBJ1-5; the D is unclear. This CDR3 spans 16 amino acids. Germline lookup yields CDR1 LNHNV and CDR2 YYDKDF (reference sequence). Trimming cost V 5 bases and J 0 bases, with 14 bases left between them. The CDR3 DNA sequence: TGTGCCACCAGCCCCATCCCAGTGTATAGCAATCAGCCCCAGCATTTT. Protein product: CATSPIPVYSNQPQHF.

V usage is TRBV10-3 and J usage is TRBJ2-1, with 13 bases identical to TRBD2. The CDR3 covers 17 residues. Germline lookup yields CDR1 ENHRY and CDR2 SYGVKD. V shed 0 bases and J 7 bases; nucleotides not matched to a gene: 6. The CDR3 region is CAISESTGTSGANEQFF. The DNA for the CDR3 is TGTGCCATCAGTGAGTCTACGGGGACTAGCGGGGCTAATGAGCAGTTCTTC.

This chain connects TRBV2 to TRBJ2-7; 14 bases fit TRBD2. The CDR3 extends over 16 amino acids. The junction had 4 bases not matched to a gene; V was cut back by 3 bases and J by 3 bases. Germline V CDR1 and CDR2: SNHLY, FYNNEI. The CDR3 DNA reads TGTGCCAGCAGTGAGGGGACTAGCGGGGGAATCTACGAGCAGTACGTC. Translated: CASSEGTSGGIYEQYV.

V gene TRBV28 combines with J gene TRBJ1-1; the D is unclear. The length of the CDR3 is 15 residues. V was trimmed by 5 bases and J by 0 bases, leaving 13 bases between them. Germline V gives CDR1 MDHEN, CDR2 SYDVKM. CDR3 sequence (DNA): TGTGCCAGCAGTCCGAGGAGGCCCATGAACACTGAAGCTTTCTTT. It codes for CASSPRRPMNTEAFF.

This clone was observed a handful of times. This chain links TRBV4-1 with TRBJ2-1; the match to TRBD2 covers 11 bases. The length of the CDR3 is 15 residues. Germline CDR1 and CDR2: MGHRA and YSYEKL. V gave up 4 bases and J gave up 7 bases; unmatched junction bases: 6. This CDR3 reads CASSPLAGAGNEQFF. The CDR3 DNA reads as TGCGCCAGCAGCCCACTAGCGGGAGCTGGGAATGAGCAGTTCTTC.

This sequence joins TRBV28 and TRBJ1-3; D is undetermined. This CDR3 has 11 residues. In germline, CDR1 is MDHEN, CDR2 SYDVKM. V was pared by 10 bases and J by 0 bases, with 4 bases between. CDR3 nucleotides: TGTGCCACCTTCTCTGGAAACACCATATATTTT. It translates to CATFSGNTIYF.

The chain joins TRBV2 to TRBJ2-2; no reliable D call. Germline CDR1 SNHLY, CDR2 FYNNEI. V lost 6 bases and J lost 9, with 11 bases in between. The CDR3 totals 12 residues. The CDR3 spells CASRVGYRELFF. The CDR3 DNA reads TGTGCCAGCAGGGTGGGCTACCGGGAGCTGTTTTTT. Looking up the rest from reference TRBV2 and TRBJ2-2 gives the full variable domain: EPEVTQTPSHQVTQMGQEVILRCVPISNHLYFYWYRQILGQKVEFLVSFYNNEISEKSEIFDDQFSVERPDGSNFTLKIRSTKLEDSAMYFCASRVGYRELFFGEGSRLTVL.

The chain joins TRBV30 to TRBJ2-7, with a weak D call TRBD1 (5 bases). The CDR3 contains 13 residues. The ends were cut back, 6 bases at V and 3 bases at J, with 15 bases in the middle. Germline V gene lookup returns CDR1 GTSNPN and CDR2 SVGIG (reference sequence). CDR3 sequence reads: CACEDKGRYEQYV. CDR3 nucleotides: TGTGCCTGCGAGGACAAGGGGCGCTACGAGCAGTACGTC.

The chain carries TRBV5-1 and TRBJ2-1; the match to TRBD2 covers 8 bases. This CDR3 has 15 residues. CDR1 and CDR2 from the germline V gene are SGHRS and YFSETQ. The junction had 12 bases not matched to a gene; V was cut back by 5 bases and J by 8 bases. CDR3 protein: CASRTMGSGTYEQFF. The CDR3 DNA reads TGCGCCAGCAGGACCATGGGTAGCGGGACCTATGAGCAGTTCTTC.

In its sample, this clone was seen once. This rearrangement joins TRBV4-1 to TRBJ2-5, with 7 bases lining up with TRBD1. V lost 5 bases to trimming and J lost 2 bases; unmatched junction nucleotides: 2. Germline V lookup: CDR1 MGHRA, CDR2 YSYEKL. The CDR3 contains 13 residues. CDR3 coding DNA: TGCGCCAGCAGCAAGGGACAGCAAGAGACCCAGTACTTC. As protein: CASSKGQQETQYF.

The rearrangement uses TRBV19 and TRBJ2-7; a possible D gene is TRBD2 (5 bases). Trimming removed 8 bases from V and 1 base from J, with 18 bases in between. This CDR3 region has 15 residues. Germline V gives CDR1 LNHDA, CDR2 SQIVND (reference sequence). The CDR3, as DNA: TGTGCCAGTGCCCTCCCGGCGGGCAAATCCTACGAGCAGTACGTC. Amino acid sequence: CASALPAGKSYEQYV.

The chain links TRBV10-3 to TRBJ1-1; D uncertain. V was clipped by 2 bases and J by 5 bases, with 12 bases between them. The CDR3 loop spans 14 amino acids. Per the germline V gene, CDR1 is ENHRY and CDR2 is SYGVKD. CDR3 in DNA: TGTGCCATCAGTGAGAGGGAGGGCGAAACTGAAGCTTTCTTT. As protein: CAISEREGETEAFF.

The CDR3 DNA reads TGTGCCTGGAGTGGGGTAGACGGGGAAAAACTGTTTTTT. Translated, it gives CAWSGVDGEKLFF. The chain carries TRBV30 and TRBJ1-4, with D hard to call. V dropped 1 base and J dropped 8 bases, with 11 bases sitting between them. Germline-derived CDR1 and CDR2 are GTSNPN and SVGIG (reference sequence). This CDR3 has 13 amino acids.

This clone occurred a few times. The chain recombines TRBV30 with TRBJ2-2; 8 bases match TRBD2. Germline assignment: CDR1 GTSNPN and CDR2 SVGIG (reference sequence). J lost 2 bases, V lost 6 bases, and 8 bases had no gene match. The CDR3 totals 15 residues. In nucleotides, the CDR3 is TGTGCCTGCGGGGGCCTAGCGGGTAACACCGGGGAGCTGTTTTTT. Translating gives CACGGLAGNTGELFF.

V is TRBV11-1 and J is TRBJ2-1, with 7 bases matching TRBD2. The CDR3 runs 14 residues. Trimming took 1 base from V and 10 from J; bases not matched to a gene: 7. Looked up from germline, CDR1 is SGHAT and CDR2 is FQDESV (reference sequence). The CDR3 loop is CASSLELAIREQFF. The CDR3 DNA is TGTGCCAGCAGCTTAGAACTAGCGATTCGGGAGCAGTTCTTC.

CDR3 protein: CASSIRGTARNTGELFF. As DNA, the CDR3 is TGTGCCAGTAGTATCAGGGGGACAGCGAGGAACACCGGGGAGCTGTTTTTT. This chain uses TRBV19 with TRBJ2-2; TRBD1 agrees at 7 bases. The V gene's germline CDR1 is LNHDA and CDR2 SQIVND (reference sequence). The CDR3 consists of 17 residues. The V gene end was trimmed by 3 bases and the J gene end by 1 base; junction bases not matched to a gene: 8.

The chain joins TRBV27 to TRBJ2-7, with D possibly TRBD2 on 7 matching bases. The CDR3 length is 17 residues. Germline loops: CDR1 MNHEY, CDR2 SMNVEV (reference sequence). V was pared by 8 bases and J by 4 bases, with 27 bases between. The CDR3 region is CASGGGNYMAGVYEQYF. The CDR3 DNA follows: TGTGCCAGCGGGGGCGGTAACTATATGGCGGGAGTATACGAGCAGTACTTC.